A single sample gave rise to the 22 T cell receptor beta chains below, sequenced in a study of blood T cell repertoires in COVID-19. TCRdb's table, derived via immunoSEQ multiplex PCR, lists solely in-frame clones and lacks some. Among about 110,000 clones, 75% to 90% were seen once, and the ten largest hold around 6%. Sequencing was done on a sample of peripheral blood. These TCRs come from a woman in her sixties or seventies with COVID-19, enrolled during active disease.

The chain uses TRBV11-2 and TRBJ2-3; perhaps TRBD1 as D (6 bases). This CDR3 has 17 residues. The germline V gene has CDR1 SGHAT and CDR2 FQNNGV. Trimming shortened V by 7 bases and J by 2 bases, and 22 bases separated the two germline ends. CDR3 amino acids: CASTPGALNRHTDTQYF. CDR3 DNA: TGTGCCAGCACCCCAGGGGCGCTTAACCGACACACAGATACGCAGTATTTT.

The V call is TRBV6-2 or TRBV6-3, the J call TRBJ2-1; 12 nucleotides agree with TRBD2. The germline CDR1 and CDR2 sequences are MNHEY and SVGEGT. V shed 6 bases, J shed 6 bases, and the junction held 3 bases outside the gene matches. This CDR3 spans 14 amino acids. The CDR3 sequence: CASSLAGGLNEQFF. CDR3 in DNA: TGTGCCAGCAGCCTAGCGGGGGGGCTCAATGAGCAGTTCTTC.

This clone was observed once. The gene calls are TRBV7-8 and TRBJ2-7, with D tentatively TRBD1 (6 bases). Trimming removed 4 bases from V and 3 bases from J, with 19 bases in between. The CDR3 runs 16 residues. The germline CDR1 and CDR2 sequences are SGHVS and FQNEAQ. This chain's CDR3 is CASSSRLGGALYEQYF. The DNA for the CDR3 is TGTGCCAGCAGCTCTCGCCTAGGGGGAGCTCTCTACGAGCAGTACTTC. Supplemented by reference TRBV7-8 and TRBJ2-7, the full variable domain reads GAGVSQSPRYKVAKRGQDVALRCDPISGHVSLFWYQQALGQGPEFLTYFQNEAQLDKSGLPSDRFFAERPEGSVSTLKIQRTQQEDSAVYLCASSSRLGGALYEQYFGPGTRLTVT.

The chain has TRBV15 and TRBJ2-1, with 8 bases matching TRBD1. Germline CDR1 LNHNV, CDR2 YYDKDF (reference sequence). The ends lost 0 bases at V and 9 bases at J; junction bases unmatched: 4. CDR3 length: 14 residues. The CDR3 reads CATSREAGGSEQFF. The DNA of the CDR3 is TGTGCCACCAGCAGAGAGGCAGGGGGCAGTGAGCAGTTCTTC. Drawing the rest from reference TRBV15 and TRBJ2-1, the complete variable domain is DAMVIQNPRYQVTQFGKPVTLSCSQTLNHNVMYWYQQKSSQAPKLLFHYYDKDFNNEADTPDNFQSRRPNTSFCFLDIRSPGLGDTAMYLCATSREAGGSEQFFGPGTRLTVL.

The gene calls are TRBV27 and TRBJ1-2, with TRBD1 matching over 7 bases. This CDR3 has 15 residues. Germline V lookup: CDR1 MNHEY, CDR2 SMNVEV (reference sequence). V shed 4 bases and J 8 bases; nucleotides not matched to a gene: 13. DNA of the CDR3: TGTGCCAGCAGTTCCCCTCGGACAGGCACGGGAGGCTACACCTTC. It translates to CASSSPRTGTGGYTF.

This chain joins TRBV4-1 and TRBJ2-1; 8 bases are a match to TRBD2. The germline CDR1 and CDR2 sequences are MGHRA and YSYEKL. V trimming: 4 bases; J trimming: 1 base; junction bases outside the gene matches: 3. There are 15 residues in the CDR3. The CDR3 region has the DNA TGCGCCAGCAGCCCCGGGACTAGTTCCTACAATGAGCAGTTCTTC. Its translation: CASSPGTSSYNEQFF.

The genes are TRBV4-3 and TRBJ1-2, with TRBD1 matching over 10 bases. The length of the CDR3 is 15 residues. V gave up 3 bases and J gave up 7 bases; unmatched junction bases: 8. Germline CDR1 LGHNA, CDR2 YSLEER. For the CDR3, the DNA is TGCGCCAGCAGCCATCCCGACAGGGGGCCGGGTGGCTACACCTTC. It encodes CASSHPDRGPGGYTF.

This clone was detected a few times. The genes are TRBV5-1 and TRBJ1-3; 9 positions agree with TRBD1. The V gene's germline CDR1 is SGHRS and CDR2 YFSETQ. The junction had 14 bases not matched to a gene; V was cut back by 7 bases and J by 0 bases. CDR3 length equals 18 residues. CDR3 loop: CASSTGQGSWGSGNTIYF. The CDR3 DNA is TGCGCCAGCTCCACGGGACAGGGAAGTTGGGGCTCTGGAAACACCATATATTTT.

V gene TRBV7-9 combines with J gene TRBJ2-1, with 8 positions matching TRBD1. Germline V gene lookup returns CDR1 SEHNR and CDR2 FQNEAQ (reference sequence). The CDR3 contains 15 residues. V dropped 1 base and J dropped 5; count of bases not matched to a gene: 4. In nucleotides, the CDR3 is TGTGCCAGCAGCTTAGGGGACAGGAGAGACAATGAGCAGTTCTTC. Translation gives CASSLGDRRDNEQFF.

V is TRBV12-5 and J is TRBJ2-7; 7 bases are shared with TRBD1. CDR1 is LGHNT and CDR2 is FRNRAP in the germline V gene. The junction had 8 bases not matched to a gene; V was cut back by 6 bases and J by 6 bases. CDR3 length: 13 amino acids. This CDR3 reads CASGQGITTEQYF. The CDR3 bases are TGTGCTAGTGGACAGGGGATAACTACCGAGCAGTACTTC.

The sample holds one count of this clone. The chain employs TRBV7-3 and TRBJ2-1, with 9 bases identical to TRBD2. Germline trimming cut 0 bases from V and 10 bases from J; bases unmatched to any gene: 10. The CDR3 extends over 16 amino acids. Germline lookup yields CDR1 SGHTA and CDR2 FQGTGA. CDR3 bases: TGTGCCAGCAGCTTAACGAAAAGCGGGGGGCCCGCCGAGCAGTTCTTC. Translating gives CASSLTKSGGPAEQFF.

The chain couples TRBV5-1 to TRBJ1-5, with D tentatively TRBD1 (5 bases). Per the germline V gene, CDR1 is SGHRS and CDR2 is YFSETQ. Trimming left V 9 bases short and J 5 bases short, with 18 bases between. The CDR3 is 14 amino acids. CDR3 in amino acids: CAIRQPVGDQPQHF. The DNA of the CDR3 is TGCGCCATCCGACAGCCCGTAGGGGATCAGCCCCAGCATTTT.

The J gene is TRBJ1-5, the V gene TRBV3-1 (or the pseudogene TRBV3-2), with 8 bases that match TRBD1. Germline lookup yields CDR1 LGHDT and CDR2 YNNKEL (reference sequence). Unmatched junction bases numbered 8, after V lost 6 bases and J lost 4 bases. The CDR3 has 15 amino acids. The CDR3 sequence: CASSQRDRPNQPQHF. The CDR3 DNA follows: TGTGCCAGCAGTCAAAGGGACAGGCCAAATCAGCCCCAGCATTTT.

CDR3 sequence (DNA): TGTGCCAGCAGCTTGGCCGGGAATCGAGGGGGCACTGAAGCTTTCTTT. Protein product: CASSLAGNRGGTEAFF. This chain connects TRBV5-6 to TRBJ1-1; maybe TRBD1 (6 bases). The germline V gene encodes CDR1 SGHDT and CDR2 YYEEEE. V lost 0 bases to trimming and J lost 4 bases, with 16 bases between them. The CDR3 totals 16 residues. Variable domain in full (rest from reference TRBV5-6 and TRBJ1-1): DAGVTQSPTHLIKTRGQQVTLRCSPKSGHDTVSWYQQALGQGPQFIFQYYEEEERQRGNFPDRFSGHQFPNYSSELNVNALLLGDSALYLCASSLAGNRGGTEAFFGQGTRLTVV.

This chain uses TRBV15 with TRBJ2-2; TRBD1 matches 9 bases. CDR1 LNHNV and CDR2 YYDKDF come from the germline V gene (reference sequence). Trimming took 1 base from V and 5 from J; bases not matched to a gene: 14. The CDR3 contains 19 residues. The CDR3 DNA reads as TGTGCCACCAGCAGAGCGGTTGGACAGGGGCTGAGAAAAACCGGGGAGCTGTTTTTT. It translates to CATSRAVGQGLRKTGELFF.

The chain recombines TRBV29-1 with TRBJ1-2; D is possibly TRBD1 (6 bases). The germline gives CDR1 SQVTM, CDR2 ANQGSEA. The CDR3 contains 12 residues. The V gene lost 0 bases and the J gene lost 8 bases, with 10 bases spanning the gap. This chain's CDR3 is CSVEDRGHGYTF. The CDR3, as DNA: TGCAGCGTTGAAGATAGGGGACACGGCTACACCTTC.

The chain combines TRBV10-1 with TRBJ1-2; 7 bases line up with TRBD1. The CDR3 has 13 amino acids. Germline values: CDR1 WNHNN, CDR2 SYGVQD (reference sequence). With V trimmed by 6 bases and J by 7 bases, 8 bases remained unmatched. The CDR3 sequence is CASRPDREAGYTF. CDR3 coding DNA: TGCGCCAGCAGGCCAGACAGGGAGGCTGGCTACACCTTC.

V usage is TRBV3-1 (or the pseudogene TRBV3-2) and J usage is TRBJ1-5; D is uncertain. V was shortened by 11 bases and J by 3 bases, with 17 bases between the two germline ends. Germline V CDR1 and CDR2: LGHDT, YNNKEL (reference sequence). This CDR3 is built from 14 residues. The CDR3 is CAATKRWANQPQHF. DNA of the CDR3: TGTGCCGCCACCAAAAGGTGGGCCAATCAGCCCCAGCATTTT.

The table lists this clone with a few counts. The chain couples TRBV7-2 to TRBJ1-2; 7 bases line up with TRBD1. The length of the CDR3 is 16 residues. The J segment lost 6 bases and the V segment lost 5 bases, leaving 15 bases of the junction unmatched. Germline CDR1 SGHTA, CDR2 FQGNSA. As DNA, the CDR3 is TGTGCCAGCAGCCGCCGCACAGGGGACGCATTAAATGGCTACACCTTC. This encodes CASSRRTGDALNGYTF. The full variable domain, rest sourced from reference TRBV7-2 and TRBJ1-2, is GAGVSQSPSNKVTEKGKDVELRCDPISGHTALYWYRQSLGQGLEFLIYFQGNSAPDKSGLPSDRFSAERTGGSVSTLTIQRTQQEDSAVYLCASSRRTGDALNGYTFGSGTRLTVV.

The genes are TRBV21-1 and TRBJ1-1; the tabulated D call, TRBD1, remains unverified against the DNA. TRBV21-1 is given as a pseudogene. This CDR3 region has 16 residues. CDR3 protein: CASSPWTGTKSTEAFF. CDR3 DNA: TGTGCCAGCAGCCCTTGGACAGGCACAAAAAGTACTGAAGCTTTCTTT.

The rearrangement uses TRBV7-7 and TRBJ2-5; no firm D call. CDR1 SSHAT and CDR2 FNYEAQ come from the germline V gene (reference sequence). Trimming took off 0 bases at V and 2 bases at J, with 10 bases between the two ends. The CDR3 has 15 residues. CDR3 loop: CASSLASRFQETQYF. CDR3 in DNA: TGTGCCAGCAGCTTAGCTTCGCGGTTTCAAGAGACCCAGTACTTC.

The chain is built from TRBV19 and TRBJ1-2; 7 bases are shared with TRBD1. V shed 7 bases, J shed 6 bases, and the junction held 11 bases outside the gene matches. There are 14 residues in the CDR3. Germline V gene data show CDR1 as LNHDA and CDR2 as SQIVND (reference sequence). The CDR3 DNA is TGTGCCAGTAAGACGGAGACAGGGAACGATGGCTACACCTTC. The encoded protein is CASKTETGNDGYTF.